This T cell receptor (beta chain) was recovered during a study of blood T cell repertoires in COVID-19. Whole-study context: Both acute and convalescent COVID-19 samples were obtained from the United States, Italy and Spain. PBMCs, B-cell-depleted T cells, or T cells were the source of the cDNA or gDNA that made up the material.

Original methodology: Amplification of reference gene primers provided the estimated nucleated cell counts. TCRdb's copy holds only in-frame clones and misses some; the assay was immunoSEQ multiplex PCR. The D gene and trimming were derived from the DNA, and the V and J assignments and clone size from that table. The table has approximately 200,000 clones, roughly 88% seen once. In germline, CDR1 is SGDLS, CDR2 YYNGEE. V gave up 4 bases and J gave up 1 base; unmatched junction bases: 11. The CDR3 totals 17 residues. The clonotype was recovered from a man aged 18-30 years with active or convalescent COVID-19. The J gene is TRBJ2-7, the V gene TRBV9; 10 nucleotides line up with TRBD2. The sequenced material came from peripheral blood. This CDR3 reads CASSPHLAGDGSYEQYF. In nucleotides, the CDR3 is TGTGCCAGCAGCCCCCACCTAGCGGGAGATGGGTCCTACGAGCAGTACTTC.